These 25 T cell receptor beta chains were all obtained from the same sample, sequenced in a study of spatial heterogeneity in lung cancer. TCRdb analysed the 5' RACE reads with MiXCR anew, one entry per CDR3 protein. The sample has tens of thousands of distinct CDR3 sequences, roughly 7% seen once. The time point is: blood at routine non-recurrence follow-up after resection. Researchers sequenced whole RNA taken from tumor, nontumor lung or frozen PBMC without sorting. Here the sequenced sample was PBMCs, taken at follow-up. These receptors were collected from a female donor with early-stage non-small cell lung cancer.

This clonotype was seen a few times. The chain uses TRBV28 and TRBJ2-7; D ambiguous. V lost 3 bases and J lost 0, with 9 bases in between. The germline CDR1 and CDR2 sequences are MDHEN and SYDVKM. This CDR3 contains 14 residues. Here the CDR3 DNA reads TGTGCCAGCAGTTTTGGCACGGCCTCCTACGAGCAGTACTTC. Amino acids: CASSFGTASYEQYF.

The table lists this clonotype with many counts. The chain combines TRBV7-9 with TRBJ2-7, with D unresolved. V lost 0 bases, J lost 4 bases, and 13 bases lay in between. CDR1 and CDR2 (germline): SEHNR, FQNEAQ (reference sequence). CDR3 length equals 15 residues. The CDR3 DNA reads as TGTGCCAGCAGCTTAGCGGAAGCAGGATTTTACGAGCAGTACTTC. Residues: CASSLAEAGFYEQYF.

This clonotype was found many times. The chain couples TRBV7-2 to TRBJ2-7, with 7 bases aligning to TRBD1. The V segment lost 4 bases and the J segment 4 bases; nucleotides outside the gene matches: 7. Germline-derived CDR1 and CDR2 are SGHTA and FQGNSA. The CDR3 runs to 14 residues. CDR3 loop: CASSSPDRYYEQYF. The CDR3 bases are TGTGCCAGCAGCTCCCCGGACAGGTATTACGAGCAGTACTTC. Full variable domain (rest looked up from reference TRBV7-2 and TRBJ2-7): GAGVSQSPSNKVTEKGKDVELRCDPISGHTALYWYRQSLGQGLEFLIYFQGNSAPDKSGLPSDRFSAERTGGSVSTLTIQRTQQEDSAVYLCASSSPDRYYEQYFGPGTRLTVT.

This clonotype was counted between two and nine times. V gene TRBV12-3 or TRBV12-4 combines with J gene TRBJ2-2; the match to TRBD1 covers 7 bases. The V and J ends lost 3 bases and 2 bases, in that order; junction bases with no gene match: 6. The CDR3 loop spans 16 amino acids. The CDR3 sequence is CASSFGTVINTGELFF. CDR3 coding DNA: TGTGCCAGCAGTTTTGGGACAGTAATAAACACCGGGGAGCTGTTTTTT.

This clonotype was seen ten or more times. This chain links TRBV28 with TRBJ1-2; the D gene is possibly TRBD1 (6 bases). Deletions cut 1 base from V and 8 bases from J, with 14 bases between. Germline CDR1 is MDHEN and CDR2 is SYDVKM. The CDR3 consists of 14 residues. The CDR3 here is CASSLFGRGGGYTF. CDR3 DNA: TGTGCCAGCAGTTTATTCGGCAGGGGCGGCGGCTACACCTTC.

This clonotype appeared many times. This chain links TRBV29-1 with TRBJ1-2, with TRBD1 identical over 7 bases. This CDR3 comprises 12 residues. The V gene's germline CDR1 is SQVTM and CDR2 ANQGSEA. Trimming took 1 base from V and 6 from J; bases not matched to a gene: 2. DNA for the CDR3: TGCAGCGTTGAAGGGACAGGAGATGGCTACACCTTC. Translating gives CSVEGTGDGYTF.

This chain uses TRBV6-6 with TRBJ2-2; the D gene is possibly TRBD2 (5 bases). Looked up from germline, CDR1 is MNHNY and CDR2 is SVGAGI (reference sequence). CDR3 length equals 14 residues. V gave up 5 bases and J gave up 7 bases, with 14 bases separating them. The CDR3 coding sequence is TGTGCCAGCAGTCCCACCCCACGGGGCGGGGAGCTGTTTTTT. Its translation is CASSPTPRGGELFF.

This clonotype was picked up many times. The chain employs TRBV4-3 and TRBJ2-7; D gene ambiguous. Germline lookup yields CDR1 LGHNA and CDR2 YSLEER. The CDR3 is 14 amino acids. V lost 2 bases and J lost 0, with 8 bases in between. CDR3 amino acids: CASSQYVSSYEQYF. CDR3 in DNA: TGCGCCAGCAGCCAATACGTCTCCTCCTACGAGCAGTACTTC.

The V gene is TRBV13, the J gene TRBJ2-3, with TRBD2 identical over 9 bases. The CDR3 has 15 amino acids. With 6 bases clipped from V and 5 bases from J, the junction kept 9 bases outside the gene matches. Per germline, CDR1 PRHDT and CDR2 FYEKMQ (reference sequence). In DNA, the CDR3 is TGTGCCAGCAGACGCGGGGGGGCCTCAGGAGATACGCAGTATTTT. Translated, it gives CASRRGGASGDTQYF.

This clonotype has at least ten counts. CDR3 DNA sequence: TGCGCCAGCAGCCAAGACGAGGGGTGGGAGTTCTTC. This sequence encodes CASSQDEGWEFF. The gene calls are TRBV4-1 and TRBJ2-1; D might be TRBD1 or TRBD2, each matching 5 bases. This CDR3 contains 12 residues. The V end lost 0 bases, the J end lost 14 bases, and 11 bases lay between the germline ends. In germline, CDR1 is MGHRA, CDR2 YSYEKL.

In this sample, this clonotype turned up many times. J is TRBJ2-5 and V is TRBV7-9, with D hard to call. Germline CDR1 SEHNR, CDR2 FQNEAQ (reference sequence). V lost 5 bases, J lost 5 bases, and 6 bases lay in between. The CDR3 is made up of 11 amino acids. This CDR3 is CASSPRETQYF. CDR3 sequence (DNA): TGTGCCAGCAGCCCCAGGGAGACCCAGTACTTC.

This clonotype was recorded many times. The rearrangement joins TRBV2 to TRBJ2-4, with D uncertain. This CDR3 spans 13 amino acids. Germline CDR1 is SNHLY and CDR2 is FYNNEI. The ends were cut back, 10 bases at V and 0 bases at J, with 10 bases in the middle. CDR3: CAIRGLAKNIQYF. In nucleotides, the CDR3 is TGTGCCATCAGAGGATTAGCCAAAAACATTCAGTACTTC.

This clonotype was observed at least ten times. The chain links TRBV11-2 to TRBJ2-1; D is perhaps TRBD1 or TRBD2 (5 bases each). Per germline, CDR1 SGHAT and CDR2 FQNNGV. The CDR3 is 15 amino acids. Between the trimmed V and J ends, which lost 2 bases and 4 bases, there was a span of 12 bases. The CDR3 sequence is CASSLTTEGYNEQFF. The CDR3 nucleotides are TGTGCCAGCAGCTTAACGACAGAGGGGTACAATGAGCAGTTCTTC.

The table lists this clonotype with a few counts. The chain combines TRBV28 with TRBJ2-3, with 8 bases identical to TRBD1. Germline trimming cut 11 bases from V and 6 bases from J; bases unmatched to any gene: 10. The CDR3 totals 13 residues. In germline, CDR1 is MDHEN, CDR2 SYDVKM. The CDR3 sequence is CAHNPGGGDTQYF. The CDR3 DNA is TGTGCCCACAATCCAGGGGGCGGGGATACGCAGTATTTT.

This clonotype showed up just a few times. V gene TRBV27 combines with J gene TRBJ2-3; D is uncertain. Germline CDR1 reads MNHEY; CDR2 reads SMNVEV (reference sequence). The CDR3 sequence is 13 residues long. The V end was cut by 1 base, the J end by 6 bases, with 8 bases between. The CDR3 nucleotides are TGTGCCAGCAGTTTATTCCAGCAGGATACGCAGTATTTT. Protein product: CASSLFQQDTQYF.

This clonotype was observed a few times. The CDR3 DNA reads TGTGCCAGTAGTATAGGAACTCAGGGGATCACAGATACGCAGTATTTT. Its translation is CASSIGTQGITDTQYF. The chain uses TRBV19 and TRBJ2-3, with D possibly being TRBD1 (6 bases). This CDR3 is built from 16 residues. Germline V gives CDR1 LNHDA, CDR2 SQIVND (reference sequence). The V end was cut by 1 base, the J end by 2 bases, with 13 bases between.

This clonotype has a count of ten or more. CDR3 nucleotide sequence: TGTGCCAGCAGACCCGGACTAGCGGGGGGTGGCCCCGGGGAGCTGTTTTTT. The encoded protein is CASRPGLAGGGPGELFF. This chain joins TRBV12-3 or TRBV12-4 and TRBJ2-2; 14 bases are shared with TRBD2. With 6 bases clipped from V and 6 bases from J, the junction kept 9 bases outside the gene matches. This CDR3 is 17 amino acids long.

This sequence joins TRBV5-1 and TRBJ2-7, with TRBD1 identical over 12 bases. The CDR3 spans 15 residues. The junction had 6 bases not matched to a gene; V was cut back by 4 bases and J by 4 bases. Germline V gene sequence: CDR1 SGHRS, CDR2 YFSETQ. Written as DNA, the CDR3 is TGCGCCAGCAGCCTAGGGGACAGGGGGCCTTACGAGCAGTACTTC. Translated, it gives CASSLGDRGPYEQYF.

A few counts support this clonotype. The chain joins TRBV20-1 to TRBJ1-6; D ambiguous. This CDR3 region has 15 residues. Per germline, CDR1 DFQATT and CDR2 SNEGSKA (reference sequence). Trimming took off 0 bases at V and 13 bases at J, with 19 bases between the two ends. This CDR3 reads CSARDGGSQVGPLHF. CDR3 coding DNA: TGCAGTGCTAGAGATGGAGGGTCTCAGGTGGGCCCCCTCCACTTT.

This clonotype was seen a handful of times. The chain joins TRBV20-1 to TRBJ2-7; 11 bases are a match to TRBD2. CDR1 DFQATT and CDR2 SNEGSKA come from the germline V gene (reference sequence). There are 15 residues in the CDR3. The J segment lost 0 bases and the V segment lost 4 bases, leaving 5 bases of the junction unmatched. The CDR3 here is CSATLAGGLSYEQYF. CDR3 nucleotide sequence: TGCAGTGCTACCCTAGCGGGGGGACTCTCCTACGAGCAGTACTTC.

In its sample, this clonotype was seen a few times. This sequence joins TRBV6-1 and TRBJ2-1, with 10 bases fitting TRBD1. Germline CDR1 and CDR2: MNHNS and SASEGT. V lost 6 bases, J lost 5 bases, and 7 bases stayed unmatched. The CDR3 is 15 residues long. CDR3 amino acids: CASSERDRGNNEQFF. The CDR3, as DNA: TGTGCCAGCAGCGAACGGGACAGGGGAAACAATGAGCAGTTCTTC.

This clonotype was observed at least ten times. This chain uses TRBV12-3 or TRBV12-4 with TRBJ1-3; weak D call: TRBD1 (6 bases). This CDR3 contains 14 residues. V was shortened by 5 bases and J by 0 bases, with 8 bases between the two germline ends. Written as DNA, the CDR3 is TGTGCCAGCAGTCAGGGGAGCTCTGGAAACACCATATATTTT. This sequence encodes CASSQGSSGNTIYF.

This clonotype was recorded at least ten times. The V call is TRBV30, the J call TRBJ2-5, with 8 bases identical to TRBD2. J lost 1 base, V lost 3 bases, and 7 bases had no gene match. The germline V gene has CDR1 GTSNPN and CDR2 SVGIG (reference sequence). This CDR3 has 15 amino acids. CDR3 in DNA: TGTGCCTGGAGCCGAGCGGGGGTTTCCCAAGAGACCCAGTACTTC. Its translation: CAWSRAGVSQETQYF. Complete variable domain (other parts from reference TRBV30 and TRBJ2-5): SQTIHQWPATLVQPVGSPLSLECTVEGTSNPNLYWYRQAAGRGLQLLFYSVGIGQISSEVPQNLSASRPQDRQFILSSKKLLLSDSGFYLCAWSRAGVSQETQYFGPGTRLLVL.

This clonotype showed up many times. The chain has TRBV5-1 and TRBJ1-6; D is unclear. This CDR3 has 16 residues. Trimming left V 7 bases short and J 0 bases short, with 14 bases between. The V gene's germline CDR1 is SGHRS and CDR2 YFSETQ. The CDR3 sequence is CASRQDDSSYNSPLHF. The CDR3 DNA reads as TGCGCCAGCCGGCAGGACGATAGCTCCTATAATTCACCCCTCCACTTT. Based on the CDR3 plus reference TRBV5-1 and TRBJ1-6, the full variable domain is KAGVTQTPRYLIKTRGQQVTLSCSPISGHRSVSWYQQTPGQGLQFLFEYFSETQRNKGNFPGRFSGRQFSNSRSEMNVSTLELGDSALYLCASRQDDSSYNSPLHFGNGTRLTVT.

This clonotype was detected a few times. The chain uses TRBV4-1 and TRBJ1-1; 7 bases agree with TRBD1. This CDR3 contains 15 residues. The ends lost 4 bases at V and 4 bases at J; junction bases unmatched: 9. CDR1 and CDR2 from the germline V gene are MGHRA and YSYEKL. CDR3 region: CASSPQEGASTEAFF. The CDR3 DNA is TGCGCCAGCAGCCCGCAGGAGGGGGCGAGCACTGAAGCTTTCTTT.